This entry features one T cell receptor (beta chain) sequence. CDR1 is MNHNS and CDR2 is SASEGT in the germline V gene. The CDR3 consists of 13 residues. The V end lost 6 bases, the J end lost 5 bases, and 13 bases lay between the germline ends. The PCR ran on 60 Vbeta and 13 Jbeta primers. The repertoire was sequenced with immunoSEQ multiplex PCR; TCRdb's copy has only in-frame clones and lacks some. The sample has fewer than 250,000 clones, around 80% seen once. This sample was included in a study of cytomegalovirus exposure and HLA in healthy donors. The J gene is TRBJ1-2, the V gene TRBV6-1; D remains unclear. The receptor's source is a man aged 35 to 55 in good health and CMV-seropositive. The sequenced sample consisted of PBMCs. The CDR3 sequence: CASSQTRGYGYTF. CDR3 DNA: TGTGCCAGCAGCCAAACACGGGGATATGGCTACACCTTC.